This T cell receptor (beta chain) was sequenced for a study of T cell repertoires in cytomegalovirus infection. Background on the study: Both a matching HLA type and CMV infection were indicated by public TCR beta signatures.

Germline CDR1 SGHTA, CDR2 FQGTGA. The CDR3 contains 11 residues. After removal of 10 bases from V and 11 bases from J, the junction contained 5 bases not matched to a gene. TCRdb re-called the reads with MiXCR, one entry per CDR3 protein. The repertoire holds 500,000 or so distinct CDR3 sequences, with approximately 16% as singletons. Details on this clonotype: Its antigen is not identified.

Study findings and constraints: The cumulative frequency of public TCR beta families distinguished individuals who carried CMV together with the relevant HLA. The study found HLA-C-restricted CMV-specific TCR beta clonotypes dominating the ex vivo response.

V usage is TRBV7-3 and J usage is TRBJ2-1, with TRBD2 matching 10 bases. The sample taken for sequencing was CD8+ T cells from PBMCs. This TCR was sampled from a human donor in good health (CMV status not recorded). Some clones in this sample may be carry-over from other donors' samples. DNA of the CDR3: TGTGCCACCCAAGCGGGGGGGAAGCAGTTCTTC. This gives the protein CATQAGGKQFF.